The 27 T cell receptor beta chains presented below share a single source sample, sequenced in a study of T-cell reconstitution after alpha-beta-depleted transplantation in children. Construction of the TCRbeta library involved unique molecular identifiers. TCRdb recomputed calls from the PCR reads with MiXCR, one row per CDR3 protein. The data show approximately 490,000 distinct CDR3 sequences, around an eighth seen once. The source material was PBMCs from the stem cell graft donor, sampled from the stem cell graft. The receptor source for this set is a human donor who donated a stem cell graft to a child with combined immunodeficiency.

This clonotype has ten or more counts. The CDR3 nucleotides read TGCGCCAGCAGCTTGGGGAGACAGGGTACCGATGAGCAGTTCTTC. The encoded protein is CASSLGRQGTDEQFF. V and J are TRBV5-1 and TRBJ2-1; the match to TRBD1 covers 7 bases. The CDR3 sequence is 15 residues long. Germline V CDR1 and CDR2: SGHRS, YFSETQ. V shed 0 bases and J 8 bases; nucleotides not matched to a gene: 8.

This clonotype occurred many times. This chain joins TRBV12-3 or TRBV12-4 and TRBJ2-1; D is ambiguous. There are 16 residues in the CDR3. The V end was cut by 7 bases, the J end by 3 bases, with 19 bases between. The CDR3 sequence is CASTGASATIYNEQFF. CDR3 DNA sequence: TGTGCCAGCACAGGAGCCAGCGCTACGATCTACAATGAGCAGTTCTTC.

This clonotype was seen a few times. This sequence joins TRBV11-1 and TRBJ2-6; no clear D. The CDR3 spans 16 residues. CDR1 is SGHAT, CDR2 FQDESV, per germline (reference sequence). V dropped 4 bases and J dropped 0 bases, with 10 bases sitting between them. The chain's CDR3 is CASSSPPSSGANVLTF. Written as DNA, the CDR3 is TGTGCCAGCAGCTCCCCCCCGAGCTCTGGGGCCAACGTCCTGACTTTC. The full variable domain, in which reference TRBV11-1 and TRBJ2-6 provide the parts outside the CDR3, is EAEVAQSPRYKITEKSQAVAFWCDPISGHATLYWYRQILGQGPELLVQFQDESVVDDSQLPKDRFSAERLKGVDSTLKIQPAELGDSAMYLCASSSPPSSGANVLTFGAGSRLTVL.

This clonotype was recorded many times. The chain recombines TRBV12-3 or TRBV12-4 with TRBJ2-2; perhaps TRBD1 as D (6 bases). Deletions cut 5 bases from V and 3 bases from J, with 7 bases between. The CDR3 length is 13 residues. The CDR3, as DNA: TGTGCCAGCAGTCAGGGGTACACCGGGGAGCTGTTTTTT. It is translated as CASSQGYTGELFF.

This rearrangement joins TRBV5-5 to TRBJ1-2; possibly TRBD1 for D (5 bases). This CDR3 is built from 15 residues. V shed 0 bases and J shed 2 bases, with 11 bases lying between them. Germline lookup yields CDR1 SGHKS and CDR2 YYEKEE (reference sequence). The CDR3 sequence: CASSLEVGENYGYTF. Written as DNA, the CDR3 is TGTGCCAGCAGCTTGGAAGTAGGGGAAAACTATGGCTACACCTTC.

This clonotype was seen more than once but under ten times. The chain uses TRBV20-1 and TRBJ1-4; D unresolved. CDR3 length: 13 residues. Trimming took off 6 bases at V and 8 bases at J, with 16 bases between the two ends. Germline CDR1 reads DFQATT; CDR2 reads SNEGSKA (reference sequence). CDR3 in DNA: TGCAGTGCCCCCCTCCCGGGAGAGGAAAAACTGTTTTTT. This translates into CSAPLPGEEKLFF.

This clonotype was seen ten or more times. This chain connects TRBV6-5 to TRBJ1-2, with a possible D match to TRBD1 (5 bases). Looked up from germline, CDR1 is MNHEY and CDR2 is SVGAGI. V was pared by 2 bases and J by 4 bases, with 8 bases between. The CDR3 has 13 amino acids. CDR3 amino acids: CASSYGGVYGYTF. CDR3 nucleotides: TGTGCCAGCAGTTACGGGGGTGTCTATGGCTACACCTTC.

This clonotype was seen at least ten times. The chain couples TRBV7-9 to TRBJ2-3; 11 nucleotides match TRBD2. Germline values: CDR1 SEHNR, CDR2 FQNEAQ (reference sequence). The CDR3 runs to 16 residues. Germline trimming cut 5 bases from V and 2 bases from J; bases unmatched to any gene: 6. The CDR3 DNA follows: TGTGCCAGCAGCCCAACTAGCGGGAGTTCCACAGATACGCAGTATTTT. The encoded protein is CASSPTSGSSTDTQYF.

This clonotype was counted at least ten times. This sequence joins TRBV7-2 and TRBJ1-1; D is uncertain. Germline V CDR1 and CDR2: SGHTA, FQGNSA. This CDR3 comprises 13 residues. V lost 6 bases, J lost 5 bases, and 13 bases lay in between. CDR3 residues: CASSFLGRTEAFF. The CDR3 DNA is TGTGCCAGCAGTTTTTTAGGGAGGACTGAAGCTTTCTTT.

V and J are TRBV21-1 and TRBJ2-2; TRBD1 is taken as the D call from the table, unchecked against the DNA. TRBV21-1 counts as a pseudogene. The CDR3 covers 16 residues. The CDR3 loop is CASSKEGTGPTGELFF. CDR3 nucleotides: TGTGCCAGCAGCAAAGAGGGGACAGGTCCTACCGGGGAGCTGTTTTTT.

This clonotype was picked up a small number of times. The CDR3: CASSLGPVDSPRETQYF. The DNA for the CDR3 is TGCGCCAGCAGCTTGGGGCCGGTGGACAGTCCCCGAGAGACCCAGTACTTC. This sequence joins TRBV5-1 and TRBJ2-5, with D maybe TRBD1 (6 bases). Germline-derived CDR1 and CDR2 are SGHRS and YFSETQ. This CDR3 is built from 17 residues. V lost 0 bases, J lost 4 bases, and 19 bases lay in between.

This clonotype was seen a handful of times. The chain has TRBV7-8 and TRBJ2-4; D is uncertain. The V gene's germline CDR1 is SGHVS and CDR2 FQNEAQ. The CDR3 sequence is 12 residues long. Trimming pared 5 bases from V and 8 bases from J, leaving 10 bases between. Here the CDR3 DNA reads TGTGCCAGCAGCACCGGTCGGGACATTCAGTACTTC. Translating gives CASSTGRDIQYF.

This clonotype was counted ten times or more. V usage is TRBV6-2 or TRBV6-3 and J usage is TRBJ2-7; D is ambiguous. This CDR3 has 14 amino acids. Per germline, CDR1 MNHEY and CDR2 SVGEGT. Trimming pared 7 bases from V and 0 bases from J, leaving 13 bases between. DNA for the CDR3: TGTGCCAGCACCTCCGGGTCTATCTCCTACGAGCAGTACTTC. Residues: CASTSGSISYEQYF.

This clonotype was recorded only once. In this CDR3 the conserved last residue, phenylalanine or tryptophan, is missing, so a read error is likely. The chain has TRBV4-2 and TRBJ1-2; tentative D call: TRBD1 (5 bases). CDR3 length: 14 residues. The V end was cut by 1 base, the J end by 3 bases, with 9 bases between. Germline V gives CDR1 LGHNA, CDR2 YNFKEQ. CDR3 coding DNA: TGTGCCAGCAGCCAAGTTGGCAGGGACTATGGCTACACCTAC. Protein: CASSQVGRDYGYTY.

CDR3 nucleotide sequence: TGTGCCAGCAGCTTAGGGCTAGCGGGGAAGGGGAATACGCAGTATTTT. Its protein product is CASSLGLAGKGNTQYF. The chain recombines TRBV7-3 with TRBJ2-3; 9 bases match TRBD2. CDR1 SGHTA and CDR2 FQGTGA come from the germline V gene. The CDR3 extends over 16 amino acids. V shed 2 bases and J 7 bases; nucleotides not matched to a gene: 10.

This clonotype was detected ten times or more. The CDR3 here is CASSTRWTGETQYF. CDR3 DNA sequence: TGTGCCAGCAGCACCCGCTGGACAGGGGAGACCCAGTACTTC. The chain couples TRBV9 to TRBJ2-5, with TRBD1 matching over 8 bases. V lost 4 bases and J lost 5; bases outside the gene matches: 7. The CDR3 consists of 14 residues. Germline loops: CDR1 SGDLS, CDR2 YYNGEE.

The gene calls are TRBV20-1 and TRBJ2-5; 12 bases agree with TRBD2. V lost 2 bases, J lost 5 bases, and 9 bases stayed unmatched. Germline V gene lookup returns CDR1 DFQATT and CDR2 SNEGSKA (reference sequence). The CDR3 covers 16 residues. DNA for the CDR3: TGCAGTGCTAGAATCACTAGCGGGGGGTATTCGGAGACCCAGTACTTC. This sequence encodes CSARITSGGYSETQYF.

This clonotype was found a few times. This chain connects TRBV5-1 to TRBJ2-7; 8 nucleotides align to TRBD2. Germline V CDR1 and CDR2: SGHRS, YFSETQ. With V trimmed by 2 bases and J by 2 bases, 15 bases remained unmatched. This CDR3 is built from 18 residues. The CDR3 here is CASSFTSPGYSGAYEQYF. The CDR3 DNA follows: TGCGCCAGCAGCTTTACGTCTCCGGGGTATAGCGGGGCCTACGAGCAGTACTTC.

This chain uses TRBV7-2 with TRBJ1-4; D is perhaps TRBD1 (5 bases). Germline-derived CDR1 and CDR2 are SGHTA and FQGNSA. CDR3 size: 15 residues. The germline V and J ends were trimmed by 6 bases and 8 bases, with 19 bases remaining between them. The CDR3 protein is CASSHQAGRDEKLFF. The CDR3 DNA follows: TGTGCCAGCAGTCATCAGGCAGGGAGGGACGAAAAACTGTTTTTT.

This clonotype occurred a few times. The gene calls are TRBV20-1 and TRBJ2-1; the D gene is possibly TRBD2 (6 bases). Germline CDR1 reads DFQATT; CDR2 reads SNEGSKA (reference sequence). The germline V and J ends were trimmed by 3 bases and 7 bases, with 10 bases remaining between them. The CDR3 loop spans 12 amino acids. CDR3 nucleotides: TGCAGTGCTAGCACTAGCAGGAATGAGCAGTTCTTC. Its translation is CSASTSRNEQFF.

The genes are TRBV25-1 and TRBJ2-7; D uncertain. The CDR3 covers 12 residues. With 3 bases removed from V and 0 bases from J, the gap between germline ends came to 3 bases. CDR1 and CDR2 (germline): MGHDK, SYGVNS. CDR3 amino acids: CASSDNSYEQYF. In DNA, the CDR3 is TGTGCCAGCAGTGATAACTCCTACGAGCAGTACTTC.

This clonotype has just a few counts. The J gene is TRBJ2-2, the V gene TRBV4-3; D possibly uses TRBD1 or TRBD2 (5 bases each). CDR1 LGHNA and CDR2 YSLEER come from the germline V gene. This CDR3 has 18 residues. The V end lost 0 bases, the J end lost 0 bases, and 14 bases lay between the germline ends. The CDR3 DNA reads TGCGCCAGCAGCCAAGAGGGGTGGGGGAATCCGAACACCGGGGAGCTGTTTTTT. Its protein is CASSQEGWGNPNTGELFF.

CDR3 sequence reads: CASSPSGQARPQHF. Written as DNA, the CDR3 is TGTGCCAGCTCACCATCCGGACAGGCGAGGCCCCAGCATTTT. V usage is TRBV18 and J usage is TRBJ1-5; 7 nucleotides agree with TRBD1. The CDR3 has 14 residues. The germline gives CDR1 KGHSH, CDR2 LQKENI. V dropped 2 bases and J dropped 9; count of bases not matched to a gene: 7.

This clonotype was seen at least ten times. V and J are TRBV20-1 and TRBJ2-1, with 11 positions matching TRBD2. Trimming cost V 0 bases and J 4 bases; bases outside gene matches: 2. Germline V CDR1 and CDR2: DFQATT, SNEGSKA (reference sequence). The CDR3 is 15 residues long. DNA of the CDR3: TGCAGTGCTAGAGAAGGGACTAGCGGATACAATGAGCAGTTCTTC. Its protein is CSAREGTSGYNEQFF.

This clonotype has just a few counts. The J gene is TRBJ2-1, the V gene TRBV12-3 or TRBV12-4; the D is unclear. V dropped 5 bases and J dropped 0 bases, with 14 bases sitting between them. This CDR3 has 16 amino acids. CDR3 protein: CASSRVRASSYNEQFF. The CDR3 DNA follows: TGTGCCAGCAGTCGAGTTCGCGCTAGCTCCTACAATGAGCAGTTCTTC.

The rearrangement uses TRBV5-1 and TRBJ2-5, with a possible D match to TRBD1 (5 bases). From germline, CDR1 is SGHRS and CDR2 YFSETQ. The CDR3 consists of 17 residues. The V end was cut by 3 bases, the J end by 0 bases, with 18 bases between. The CDR3 DNA sequence: TGCGCCAGCAGCTCTGGTGGCAGGGCGGCGGACCAAGAGACCCAGTACTTC. Protein product: CASSSGGRAADQETQYF.

The CDR3 here is CASSLLLPPSGGSYNEQFF. CDR3 in DNA: TGCGCCAGCAGCCTTCTTCTTCCACCTAGCGGGGGCTCCTACAATGAGCAGTTCTTC. This chain links TRBV4-1 with TRBJ2-1; the match to TRBD2 covers 10 bases. The CDR3 sequence is 19 residues long. Germline V gene lookup returns CDR1 MGHRA and CDR2 YSYEKL. Losses at the gene ends were 4 bases for V and 0 bases for J; bases not matched to a gene: 12.